Below, 22 T cell receptor beta chains from the same sample are listed, as sequenced in a study of cytomegalovirus exposure and HLA in healthy donors (dated by TCRdb to 2016 to 2017). Preparation of the library involved the immunoSEQ multiplex PCR assay. The multiplex PCR relied on a mix of 60 forward primers for TCR Vbeta segments and 13 reverse primers for TCR Jbeta segments. TCRdb took this table from immuneACCESS and kept in-frame rearrangements with V and J called. Such tables lack part of the clones; where checked against another copy, unresolved V genes explain under half of the gap, and the rest is unexplained. Counted in this sample were some 140,000 clones; roughly 80% of them appeared once. The ten largest account for 8.8% of the sample. The sample comprised PBMCs. The receptors originated from a woman aged 45-65 years in good health and CMV-seropositive.

The CDR3 sequence: CAIGPFEKLFF. The CDR3 DNA follows: TGTGCCATCGGGCCCTTTGAAAAACTGTTTTTT. The chain joins TRBV10-3 to TRBJ1-4; D uncertain. CDR3 length equals 11 residues. Germline V gives CDR1 ENHRY, CDR2 SYGVKD. V dropped 8 bases and J dropped 7 bases, with 8 bases sitting between them.

This chain's CDR3 is CASSMTGVGQPQHF. In DNA form, the CDR3 reads TGTGCCAGCAGTATGACGGGTGTGGGTCAGCCCCAGCATTTT. This chain links TRBV27 with TRBJ1-5, with D unclear. Germline V gives CDR1 MNHEY, CDR2 SMNVEV (reference sequence). V dropped 5 bases and J dropped 6 bases, with 14 bases sitting between them. The CDR3 length is 14 residues.

The chain recombines TRBV7-9 with TRBJ1-5; D not resolved. V lost 5 bases, J lost 1 base, and 6 bases lay in between. The CDR3 is 13 residues long. Per the germline V gene, CDR1 is SEHNR and CDR2 is FQNEAQ (reference sequence). The CDR3 reads CASSQSSNQPQHF. CDR3 bases: TGTGCCAGCAGCCAAAGCAGCAATCAGCCCCAGCATTTT.

The CDR3 region has the DNA TGTGCCAGCAGCTCCATCAGGGCTGGGGCTGGAAACACCATATATTTT. It codes for CASSSIRAGAGNTIYF. The rearrangement uses TRBV7-9 and TRBJ1-3; D possibly corresponds to TRBD1 (5 bases). V lost 4 bases and J lost 2, with 15 bases in between. This CDR3 spans 16 amino acids. Germline V gives CDR1 SEHNR, CDR2 FQNEAQ (reference sequence).

In this sample, this clone turned up a few times. The chain carries TRBV11-3 and TRBJ2-3, with a weak D call TRBD1 (6 bases). The length of the CDR3 is 15 residues. Per the germline V gene, CDR1 is SGHNT and CDR2 is YENEEA. V gave up 5 bases and J gave up 3 bases, with 15 bases separating them. The CDR3 is CASSLGQLGTDTQYF. As DNA, the CDR3 is TGTGCCAGCAGCCTAGGACAGCTTGGAACAGATACGCAGTATTTT.

This sequence joins TRBV7-9 and TRBJ2-1, with TRBD2 matching over 7 bases. With 1 base clipped from V and 5 bases from J, the junction kept 5 bases outside the gene matches. The CDR3 has 15 amino acids. Germline V gene data show CDR1 as SEHNR and CDR2 as FQNEAQ (reference sequence). Here the CDR3 reads CASSLVSGWNNEQFF. The CDR3 DNA reads as TGTGCCAGCAGCTTAGTTAGCGGGTGGAACAATGAGCAGTTCTTC.

In this sample, this clone turned up once. V is TRBV27 and J is TRBJ2-1; the match to TRBD1 covers 8 bases. Germline CDR1 MNHEY, CDR2 SMNVEV (reference sequence). The CDR3 covers 16 residues. Trimming at V came to 2 bases and at J to 0 bases, leaving 3 bases not matched to a gene. CDR3 amino acids: CASSLQGAGSYNEQFF. CDR3 nucleotide sequence: TGTGCCAGCAGTTTACAGGGGGCCGGCTCCTACAATGAGCAGTTCTTC.

The chain is built from TRBV19 and TRBJ1-4; 12 bases line up with TRBD1. Germline V lookup: CDR1 LNHDA, CDR2 SQIVND (reference sequence). The CDR3 contains 21 residues. The V and J ends lost 4 bases and 0 bases, in that order; junction bases with no gene match: 15. The DNA of the CDR3 is TGTGCCAGTAGTACCCCGGGACAGGGGGCAAACAAGGATGCAACTAATGAAAAACTGTTTTTT. Protein product: CASSTPGQGANKDATNEKLFF.

The chain uses TRBV6-6 and TRBJ2-1; 9 nucleotides agree with TRBD1. Trimming cost V 7 bases and J 7 bases; bases outside gene matches: 11. Looked up from germline, CDR1 is MNHNY and CDR2 is SVGAGI (reference sequence). This CDR3 has 15 residues. CDR3 sequence: CASTTRGQGENEQFF. In nucleotides, the CDR3 is TGTGCCAGCACCACAAGGGGACAGGGAGAGAATGAGCAGTTCTTC.

This clone was counted a single time. The rearrangement uses TRBV19 and TRBJ2-2; D remains ambiguous. The V end lost 9 bases, the J end lost 1 base, and 6 bases lay between the germline ends. Germline V gene data show CDR1 as LNHDA and CDR2 as SQIVND (reference sequence). The CDR3 runs to 12 residues. For the CDR3, the DNA is TGTGCCAGCAGTCAGAACACCGGGGAGCTGTTTTTT. Translated, it gives CASSQNTGELFF.

Concerning this clone itself: The sample contains more than one DNA sequence encoding this CDR3. CDR3 residues: CASSLRQSYEQYF. DNA for the CDR3: TGTGCCAGCAGTTTAAGACAGTCATACGAGCAGTACTTC. This sequence joins TRBV27 and TRBJ2-7; D might be TRBD1 (5 bases). Per the germline V gene, CDR1 is MNHEY and CDR2 is SMNVEV (reference sequence). The V gene lost 2 bases and the J gene lost 4 bases, with 9 bases spanning the gap. The CDR3 length is 13 residues.

The V and J genes are TRBV2 and TRBJ2-5; 7 bases map to TRBD1. The CDR3 spans 16 residues. Trimming cost V 1 base and J 5 bases; bases outside gene matches: 10. Per the germline V gene, CDR1 is SNHLY and CDR2 is FYNNEI. CDR3 region: CASSEGTGLISETQYF. The CDR3 DNA reads as TGTGCCAGCAGTGAAGGGACAGGACTTATTAGCGAGACCCAGTACTTC.

The rearrangement links TRBV5-1 to TRBJ2-5; tentatively, D is TRBD1 (5 bases). The J call may not be correct, given that the DNA end is closer to TRBJ2-7. The CDR3 extends over 13 amino acids. CDR1 SGHRS and CDR2 YFSETQ come from the germline V gene. Here the CDR3 reads CASSSSGIYEQYF. Written as DNA, the CDR3 is TGCGCCAGCAGCTCCTCAGGGATTTACGAGCAGTACTTC.

This rearrangement joins TRBV21-1 to TRBJ2-5; the table calls TRBD2, which could not be checked here. TRBV21-1 is designated a pseudogene. This CDR3 spans 14 amino acids. The CDR3 bases are TGTGCCAGCAGCAAAGTCCGAGGCGACGAGACCCAGTACTTC. Translation: CASSKVRGDETQYF.

This clone was observed a few times. The genes are TRBV28 and TRBJ1-6, with 9 bases that match TRBD1. The germline V gene encodes CDR1 MDHEN and CDR2 SYDVKM. The J segment lost 9 bases and the V segment lost 4 bases, leaving 4 bases of the junction unmatched. This CDR3 comprises 14 residues. The CDR3 DNA reads TGTGCCAGCAGTTCAGGACAGGGGAGTTCACCCCTCCACTTT. Translating gives CASSSGQGSSPLHF.

V usage is TRBV5-4 and J usage is TRBJ2-5, with TRBD2 matching 8 bases. The germline V gene encodes CDR1 SGHNT and CDR2 YYREEE (reference sequence). V lost 4 bases, J lost 2 bases, and 10 bases stayed unmatched. This CDR3 has 16 residues. CDR3 DNA: TGTGCCAGCAGCCTGTGGACTAGCCCGATTCAAGAGACCCAGTACTTC. This encodes CASSLWTSPIQETQYF.

The chain's CDR3 is CASSLDGSSYEQYF. In DNA, the CDR3 is TGCGCCAGCAGCTTGGACGGGAGCTCCTACGAGCAGTACTTC. This sequence joins TRBV5-1 and TRBJ2-5, with D possibly being TRBD2 (6 bases). TRBJ2-7 matches the DNA end more closely, so the J call is doubtful. The CDR3 has 14 amino acids. Looked up from germline, CDR1 is SGHRS and CDR2 is YFSETQ.

The CDR3: CASSFPNQPQHF. DNA for the CDR3: TGTGCCAGCAGTTTCCCGAATCAGCCCCAGCATTTT. The genes are TRBV28 and TRBJ1-5; D is ambiguous. The germline gives CDR1 MDHEN, CDR2 SYDVKM. Trimming stripped 3 bases from V and 4 bases from J, with 4 bases between. The CDR3 is 12 amino acids.

The chain couples TRBV28 to TRBJ1-5, with 9 bases aligning to TRBD1. CDR1 and CDR2 (germline): MDHEN, SYDVKM. This CDR3 has 13 residues. V lost 6 bases and J lost 6; bases outside the gene matches: 3. CDR3 residues: CASSTGGVQPQHF. CDR3 sequence (DNA): TGTGCCAGCAGCACAGGGGGCGTTCAGCCCCAGCATTTT.

This chain connects TRBV7-3 to TRBJ2-2; D is possibly TRBD2 (6 bases). V was cut by 5 bases and J by 3 bases, with 7 bases left in between. CDR1 is SGHTA and CDR2 is FQGTGA in the germline V gene. The CDR3 has 13 residues. The CDR3 sequence: CASSPGDTGELFF. The DNA for the CDR3 is TGTGCCAGCAGCCCGGGGGACACCGGGGAGCTGTTTTTT.

This clone was observed a few times. The CDR3 nucleotides read TGTGCCAGTAGTTTACATCCAGGGGGCGCGGAGACCCAGTACTTC. Its translation: CASSLHPGGAETQYF. The chain combines TRBV19 with TRBJ2-5; TRBD1 matches at 8 bases. The ends lost 5 bases at V and 5 bases at J; junction bases unmatched: 10. The CDR3 runs to 15 residues. Looked up from germline, CDR1 is LNHDA and CDR2 is SQIVND (reference sequence).

The chain employs TRBV28 and TRBJ1-1; D not resolved. Trimming cost V 2 bases and J 8 bases, with 9 bases left between them. Germline V gives CDR1 MDHEN, CDR2 SYDVKM. The CDR3 runs 12 residues. CDR3 in DNA: TGTGCCAGCAGTTTAATGAGCCGGGAAGCTTTCTTT. Its translation: CASSLMSREAFF.